The entry that follows covers one T cell receptor (beta chain) sequence. This entry is derived from a study of blood T cell repertoires in COVID-19. Overall study context: PBMCs, B-cell-depleted T cells, or T cells provided the cDNA or gDNA that made up the material.

The V and J ends lost 0 bases and 8 bases respectively, with 11 bases between them. CDR1 SGHRS and CDR2 YFSETQ come from the germline V gene. The CDR3 loop spans 13 amino acids. In the original analysis: Amplifying reference gene primers gave estimates of nucleated cell counts. Libraries were prepared by immunoSEQ multiplex PCR; TCRdb keeps only in-frame clonotypes and omits some of them. V, J and clone size reflect that table, while D and trimming were determined from the DNA. Seen here are about 21,000 clones, about 80% observed once, and the top ten hold 5% to 7%. Input material: peripheral blood. The clonotype originates from a human donor in a cohort sampled during active COVID-19. The V gene is TRBV5-1, the J gene TRBJ1-2; no clear D gene. This CDR3 is CASSLDGEGGYTF. In DNA, the CDR3 is TGCGCCAGCAGCTTGGACGGGGAAGGCGGCTACACCTTC. Supplemented by reference TRBV5-1 and TRBJ1-2, the full variable domain reads KAGVTQTPRYLIKTRGQQVTLSCSPISGHRSVSWYQQTPGQGLQFLFEYFSETQRNKGNFPGRFSGRQFSNSRSEMNVSTLELGDSALYLCASSLDGEGGYTFGSGTRLTVV.